The source of this TCR beta chain is a study of CD8 T cells in ankylosing spondylitis. Overall study findings and caveats: Past studies reported some motif variants in reactive arthritis synovial fluid and blood. The authors found the disease-linked clones to be CD8+ and relatively rare in peripheral blood. A motif of eight highly homologous TCR beta variants was seen as apparently characteristic of ankylosing spondylitis blood.

This clonotype was found a few times. Its target is unknown. 5'-RACE, quantitative and with molecular barcodes, yielded the TCR beta libraries. Each CDR3 protein gets one entry after TCRdb re-called the 5' RACE reads with MiXCR. The sample carries some 840,000 distinct CDR3 sequences, 10% to 15% recorded once. Germline V CDR1 and CDR2: SGHRS, YFSETQ. Trimming cost V 3 bases and J 3 bases, with 13 bases left between them. This CDR3 has 14 residues. V and J are TRBV5-1 and TRBJ2-7, with a possible D match to TRBD1 (6 bases). This sequence was found in a male donor with ankylosing spondylitis. Sequencing input: blood, either unsorted or a sorted T cell fraction (not recorded which). CDR3 coding DNA: TGCGCCAGCAGCTCGGAGATGACAGGCTACGAGCAGTACTTC. Translating gives CASSSEMTGYEQYF.